These T cell receptor beta chains were read from a single sample in a study of technical replicates of blood from several donors. Some clones are missing from TCRdb's copy, which holds only in-frame ones; the method was immunoSEQ multiplex PCR. The table lists roughly 62,000 clones, just under 90% of them singletons, with about 5% in the top ten. Sequencing was carried out using PBMCs. The receptors come from a human donor in good health. Some clones in this sample may be carry-over from other donors' samples. CDR3s include the opening cysteine and the closing phenylalanine or tryptophan. Fields, in order: V gene, CDR3 protein.

v_call: TRBV30
cdr3_aa: CAWSVAGGYSYEQYF

v_call: TRBV5-1
cdr3_aa: CASSLSGLRNTEAFF

v_call: TRBV4-2
cdr3_aa: CASSPRNVWANTEAFF

v_call: TRBV5-5
cdr3_aa: CASSPRTADTEAFF

v_call: TRBV2
cdr3_aa: CASRVGQGAGLSSYNEQFF

v_call: TRBV5-1
cdr3_aa: CASSLLVGEDTQYF

v_call: TRBV7-9
cdr3_aa: CASSLASGTTYEQYF

v_call: TRBV5-5
cdr3_aa: CASSWEQGVGNTIYF

v_call: TRBV7-2
cdr3_aa: CASSLRDRGLAFF

v_call: TRBV9
cdr3_aa: CASSVEGTTGGELFF

v_call: TRBV5-1
cdr3_aa: CASSPGQNSGNTIYF

v_call: TRBV13
cdr3_aa: CASSHRTGSNTGELFF

v_call: TRBV19
cdr3_aa: CASSKGPTNEKLFF

v_call: TRBV6-5
cdr3_aa: CASSPPADTIYF

v_call: TRBV6-6
cdr3_aa: CASRPGLGNIQYF

v_call: TRBV2
cdr3_aa: CASSARVWGYTF

v_call: TRBV7-3
cdr3_aa: CASRRQVGTEAFF

v_call: TRBV4-1
cdr3_aa: CASSSPSGTGNTGYTF

v_call: TRBV4-2
cdr3_aa: CASSQVLLAGSEQFF

v_call: TRBV18
cdr3_aa: CASFTGQGEGYTF

v_call: TRBV5-1
cdr3_aa: CASSFSGGQETQYF

v_call: TRBV7-8
cdr3_aa: CASSPRVSYEQYF

v_call: TRBV2
cdr3_aa: CASNVGGLMNTEAFF

v_call: TRBV5-8
cdr3_aa: CASSQRLAGPDTQYF

v_call: TRBV6-5
cdr3_aa: CASSSTGDYGYTF

v_call: TRBV18
cdr3_aa: CASSPGFSGAYNEQFF

v_call: TRBV30
cdr3_aa: CAWSGGGMRSSREQYF

v_call: TRBV6-1
cdr3_aa: CAIGTVTYEQYF

v_call: TRBV6-6
cdr3_aa: CASRQPSNYGYTF

v_call: TRBV5-1
cdr3_aa: CASSLAGINEQFF

v_call: TRBV13
cdr3_aa: CASSLVAGALDTQYF

v_call: TRBV6-4
cdr3_aa: CASSDGLSSNEQFF

v_call: TRBV5-1
cdr3_aa: CASSLAGAFYEQYF

v_call: TRBV6-5
cdr3_aa: CASRPRLASNSEQFF

v_call: TRBV5-8
cdr3_aa: CASSSRGGVEETQYF

v_call: TRBV15
cdr3_aa: CATSRDQFYEQYF

v_call: TRBV30
cdr3_aa: CAWSTGPRGYTF

v_call: TRBV19
cdr3_aa: CASSTGGRYYGYTF

v_call: TRBV14
cdr3_aa: CASSRQLSSTDTQYF

v_call: TRBV18
cdr3_aa: CASSPEGGQPQHF

v_call: TRBV6-5
cdr3_aa: CASSYNGQAYEQYF

v_call: TRBV4-2
cdr3_aa: CASSPLGLPRAETQYF

v_call: TRBV4-3
cdr3_aa: CASSQAGGGLSKNIQYF

v_call: TRBV6-6
cdr3_aa: CASSLWTGGNEQFF

v_call: TRBV5-6
cdr3_aa: CASSFRDSPLHF

v_call: TRBV7-9
cdr3_aa: CASRQRDRGPYGYTF

v_call: TRBV4-1
cdr3_aa: CASSPSRTGYEQYF

v_call: TRBV10-3
cdr3_aa: CATNRGQGGNTIYF